This passage covers 7 T cell receptor beta chains from one sample sequenced in a study of beta chain features in type 1 diabetes. Sequencing targeted expressed TCRB transcripts, as all isolated RNA had been reverse transcribed. Using immunoSEQ multiplex PCR, the repertoire was profiled, and TCRdb retains in-frame clones only, with some absent. The table has 400,000 to 600,000 clones, around 28% seen once. Sequencing used naive CD4+ T cells from blood. The receptors were gathered from a man aged 18 to 29 in good health.

Remarks on this clone: Different DNA sequences within this sample yield the same CDR3. This rearrangement joins TRBV20-1 to TRBJ2-5; D is ambiguous. The V gene lost 0 bases and the J gene lost 4 bases, with 3 bases spanning the gap. The CDR3 sequence is 11 residues long. Germline loops: CDR1 DFQATT, CDR2 SNEGSKA (reference sequence). Here the CDR3 reads CSARDLETQYF. DNA for the CDR3: TGCAGTGCTAGAGACTTAGAGACCCAGTACTTC.

The chain recombines TRBV4-3 with TRBJ2-2; D uncertain. The CDR3 runs 13 residues. V was shortened by 2 bases and J by 2 bases, with 3 bases between the two germline ends. The germline V gene has CDR1 LGHNA and CDR2 YSLEER. As DNA, the CDR3 is TGCGCCAGCAGCCAAAAAAACACCGGGGAGCTGTTTTTT. It specifies CASSQKNTGELFF.

A few counts support this clone. This chain uses TRBV14 with TRBJ2-1; D remains ambiguous. This CDR3 is 14 amino acids long. V was pared by 3 bases and J by 6 bases, with 12 bases between. CDR1 is SGHDN, CDR2 FVKESK, per germline. CDR3 bases: TGTGCCAGCAGCCAGAAGGGATTGCGCAATGAGCAGTTCTTC. Translated, it gives CASSQKGLRNEQFF.

The rearrangement joins TRBV5-1 to TRBJ2-6; D gene uncertain. V was cut by 3 bases and J by 2 bases, with 0 bases left in between. The CDR3 runs to 12 residues. The germline V gene encodes CDR1 SGHRS and CDR2 YFSETQ. CDR3 sequence (DNA): TGCGCCAGCAGCTCTGGGGCCAACGTCCTGACTTTC. Protein product: CASSSGANVLTF.

This clone occurred a few times. V usage is TRBV11-2 and J usage is TRBJ2-3; TRBD2 matches 9 bases. This CDR3 has 19 residues. From germline, CDR1 is SGHAT and CDR2 FQNNGV. The junction had 16 bases not matched to a gene; V was cut back by 4 bases and J by 2 bases. The CDR3 sequence: CASSSPPSPAGGATDTQYF. The CDR3 nucleotides are TGTGCCAGCAGCTCACCTCCCTCCCCAGCGGGAGGAGCCACAGATACGCAGTATTTT.

This clone was picked up a small number of times. CDR3 DNA: TGTGCCAGCAGTGAACCGGGGCTCTATGGCTACACCTTC. Protein sequence: CASSEPGLYGYTF. The chain recombines TRBV25-1 with TRBJ1-2; possible D gene TRBD1, 5 bases. V was shortened by 2 bases and J by 4 bases, with 8 bases between the two germline ends. CDR3 length: 13 amino acids. The germline V gene has CDR1 MGHDK and CDR2 SYGVNS.

This sequence joins TRBV7-2 and TRBJ1-1; no definite D call. Trimming left V 1 base short and J 3 bases short, with 9 bases between. This CDR3 is 14 amino acids long. Germline V gene data show CDR1 as SGHTA and CDR2 as FQGNSA. CDR3 in amino acids: CASSLVIQDTEAFF. The CDR3 DNA follows: TGTGCCAGCAGCTTAGTTATCCAGGACACTGAAGCTTTCTTT.